The present T cell receptor (beta chain) was sequenced within a study of T cells in Graves' hyperthyroidism and ophthalmopathy. It was RNA transcripts that yielded the amplified TCR beta CDR3 regions. TCR CDR3 regions were first amplified by RT-PCR with HTBI primers. TCRdb used MiXCR to reprocess the multiplex PCR reads, holding one entry per CDR3 protein. The sample yields 350,000 to 450,000 distinct CDR3 sequences, approximately 13% seen once. This CDR3 contains 13 residues. Per germline, CDR1 KGHDR and CDR2 SFDVKD. The V and J ends lost 4 bases and 13 bases respectively, with 16 bases between them.

This clonotype was sampled from a woman in her fifties or sixties with Graves' hyperthyroidism. This chain joins TRBV24-1 and TRBJ2-1; D is possibly TRBD2 (6 bases). The sequenced material came from blood. CDR3 coding DNA: TGTGCCACCAGTGAGCCCGGGACTCTATTTCAGTTCTTC. Residues: CATSEPGTLFQFF.